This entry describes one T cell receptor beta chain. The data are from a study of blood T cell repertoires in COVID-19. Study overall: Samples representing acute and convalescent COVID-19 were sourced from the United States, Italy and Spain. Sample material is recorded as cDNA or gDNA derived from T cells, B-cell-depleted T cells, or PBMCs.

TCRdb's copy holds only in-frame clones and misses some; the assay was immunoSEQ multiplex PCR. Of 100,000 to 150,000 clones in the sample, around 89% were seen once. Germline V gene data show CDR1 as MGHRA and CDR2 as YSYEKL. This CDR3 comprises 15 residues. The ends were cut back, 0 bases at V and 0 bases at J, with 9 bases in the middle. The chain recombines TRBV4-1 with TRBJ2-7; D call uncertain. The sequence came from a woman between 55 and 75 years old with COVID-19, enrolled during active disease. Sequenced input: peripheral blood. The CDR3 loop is CASSQEWSSSYEQYF. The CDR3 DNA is TGCGCCAGCAGCCAAGAGTGGAGCAGCTCCTACGAGCAGTACTTC.